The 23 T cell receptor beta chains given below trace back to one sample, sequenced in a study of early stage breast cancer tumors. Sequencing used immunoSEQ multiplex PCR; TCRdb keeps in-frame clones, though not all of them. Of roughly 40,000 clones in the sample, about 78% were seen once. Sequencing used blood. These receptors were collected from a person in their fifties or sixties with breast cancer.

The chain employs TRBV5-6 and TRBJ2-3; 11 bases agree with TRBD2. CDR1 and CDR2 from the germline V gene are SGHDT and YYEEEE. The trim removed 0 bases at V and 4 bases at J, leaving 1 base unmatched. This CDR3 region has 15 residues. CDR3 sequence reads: CASSLGSGRADTQYF. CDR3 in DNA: TGTGCCAGCAGCTTGGGTAGCGGGAGGGCAGATACGCAGTATTTT.

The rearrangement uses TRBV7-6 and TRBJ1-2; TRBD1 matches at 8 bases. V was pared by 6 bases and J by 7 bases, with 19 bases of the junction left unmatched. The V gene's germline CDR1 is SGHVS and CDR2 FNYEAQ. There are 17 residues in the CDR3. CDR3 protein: CASSLNSHLGQGRGYTF. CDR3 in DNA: TGTGCCAGCAGTCTAAACTCCCACTTAGGACAGGGCCGTGGCTACACCTTC.

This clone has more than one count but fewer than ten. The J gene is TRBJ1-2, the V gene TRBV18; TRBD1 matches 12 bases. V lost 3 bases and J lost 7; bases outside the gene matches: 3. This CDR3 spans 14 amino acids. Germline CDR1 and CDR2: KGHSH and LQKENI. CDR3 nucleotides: TGTGCCAGCTCACCGGGACAGGGGGCGCGTGGCTACACCTTC. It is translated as CASSPGQGARGYTF.

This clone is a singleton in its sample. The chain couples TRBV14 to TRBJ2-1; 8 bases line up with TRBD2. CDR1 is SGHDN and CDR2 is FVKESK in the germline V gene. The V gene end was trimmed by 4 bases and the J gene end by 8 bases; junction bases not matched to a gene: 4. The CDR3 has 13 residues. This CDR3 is CASSLAGGDEQFF. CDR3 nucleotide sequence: TGTGCCAGCAGCCTGGCGGGGGGCGATGAGCAGTTCTTC.

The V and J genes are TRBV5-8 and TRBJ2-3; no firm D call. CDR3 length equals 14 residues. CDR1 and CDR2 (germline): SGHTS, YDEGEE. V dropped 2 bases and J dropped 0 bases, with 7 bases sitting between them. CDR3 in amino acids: CASSFDSSTDTQYF. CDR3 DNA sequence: TGTGCCAGCAGCTTTGACTCTAGCACAGATACGCAGTATTTT.

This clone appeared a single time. DNA for the CDR3: TGCGCCAGCAGCCCACGGGGGACGGAACCCTACGAGCAGTACTTC. Its protein is CASSPRGTEPYEQYF. V gene TRBV4-1 combines with J gene TRBJ2-7, with a weak D call TRBD2 (6 bases). V lost 4 bases to trimming and J lost 2 bases, with 15 bases between them. The CDR3 totals 15 residues. Germline V CDR1 and CDR2: MGHRA, YSYEKL.

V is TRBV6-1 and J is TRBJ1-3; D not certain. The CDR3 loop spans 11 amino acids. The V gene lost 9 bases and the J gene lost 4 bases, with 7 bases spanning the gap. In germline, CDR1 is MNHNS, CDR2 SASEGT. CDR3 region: CASEQGNTIYF. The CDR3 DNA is TGTGCCAGTGAACAGGGAAACACCATATATTTT.

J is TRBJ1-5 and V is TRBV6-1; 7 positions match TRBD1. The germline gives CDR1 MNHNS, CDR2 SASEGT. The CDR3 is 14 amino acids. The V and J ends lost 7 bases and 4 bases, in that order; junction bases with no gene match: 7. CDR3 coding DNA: TGTGCCAGCAATCCACAGGGGTGGAATCAGCCCCAGCATTTT. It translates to CASNPQGWNQPQHF.

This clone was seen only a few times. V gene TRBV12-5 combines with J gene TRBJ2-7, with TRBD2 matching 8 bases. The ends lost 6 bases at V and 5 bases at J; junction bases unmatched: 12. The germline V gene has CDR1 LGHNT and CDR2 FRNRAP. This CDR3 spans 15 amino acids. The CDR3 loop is CASGTGTRLWDEQYF. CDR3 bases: TGTGCTAGTGGGACTGGGACTAGACTCTGGGACGAGCAGTACTTC.

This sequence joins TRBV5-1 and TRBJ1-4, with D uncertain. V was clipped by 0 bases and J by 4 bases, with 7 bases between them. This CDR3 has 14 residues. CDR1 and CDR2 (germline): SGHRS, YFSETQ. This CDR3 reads CASSLGGDNEKLFF. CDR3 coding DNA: TGCGCCAGCAGCTTGGGAGGTGATAATGAAAAACTGTTTTTT. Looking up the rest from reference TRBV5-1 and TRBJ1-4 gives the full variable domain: KAGVTQTPRYLIKTRGQQVTLSCSPISGHRSVSWYQQTPGQGLQFLFEYFSETQRNKGNFPGRFSGRQFSNSRSEMNVSTLELGDSALYLCASSLGGDNEKLFFGSGTQLSVL.

Written as DNA, the CDR3 is TGTGCCAGCAGACTAAAGGAGACCCAGTACTTC. Amino acid sequence: CASRLKETQYF. V is TRBV2 and J is TRBJ2-5, with no clear D. The germline V gene has CDR1 SNHLY and CDR2 FYNNEI. The V and J ends lost 6 bases and 5 bases respectively, with 7 bases between them. CDR3 size: 11 residues.

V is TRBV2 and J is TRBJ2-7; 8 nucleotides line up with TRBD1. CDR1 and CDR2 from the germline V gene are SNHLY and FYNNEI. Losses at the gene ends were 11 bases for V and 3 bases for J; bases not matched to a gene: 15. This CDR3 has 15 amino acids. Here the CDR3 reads CAGKRGQGGGYEQYF. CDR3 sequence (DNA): TGTGCCGGCAAGAGAGGACAGGGCGGAGGCTACGAGCAGTACTTC.

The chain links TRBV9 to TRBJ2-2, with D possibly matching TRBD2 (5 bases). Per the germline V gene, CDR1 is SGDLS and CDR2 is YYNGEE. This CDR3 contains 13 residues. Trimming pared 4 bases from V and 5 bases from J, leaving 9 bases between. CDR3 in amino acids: CASSPRVTGELFF. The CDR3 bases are TGTGCCAGCAGCCCGCGGGTAACCGGGGAGCTGTTTTTT.

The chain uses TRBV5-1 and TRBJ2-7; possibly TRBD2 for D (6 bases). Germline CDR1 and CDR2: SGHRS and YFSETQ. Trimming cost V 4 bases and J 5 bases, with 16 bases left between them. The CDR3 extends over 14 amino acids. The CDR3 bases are TGCGCCAGCAGCACCGGGACGGCGGGGAACGAGCAGTACGTC. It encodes CASSTGTAGNEQYV.

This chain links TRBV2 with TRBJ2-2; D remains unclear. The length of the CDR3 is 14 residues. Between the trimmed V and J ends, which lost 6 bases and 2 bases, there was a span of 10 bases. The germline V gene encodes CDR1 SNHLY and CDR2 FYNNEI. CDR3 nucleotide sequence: TGTGCCAGCAGCCCCCTAGGAAACACCGGGGAGCTGTTTTTT. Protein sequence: CASSPLGNTGELFF.

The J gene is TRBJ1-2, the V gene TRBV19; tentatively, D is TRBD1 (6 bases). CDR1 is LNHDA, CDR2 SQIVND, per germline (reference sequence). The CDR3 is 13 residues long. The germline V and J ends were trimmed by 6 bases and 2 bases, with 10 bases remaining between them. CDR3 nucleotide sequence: TGTGCCAGTAGCAGGGGAACGAACTATGGCTACACCTTC. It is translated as CASSRGTNYGYTF.

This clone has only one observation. CDR3 sequence (DNA): TGTGCCAGCGCCGCCAAACAGGGAACCACCGGGGAGCTGTTTTTT. This encodes CASAAKQGTTGELFF. The chain carries TRBV6-1 and TRBJ2-2; D is possibly TRBD1 (6 bases). V dropped 8 bases and J dropped 4 bases, with 17 bases sitting between them. Per germline, CDR1 MNHNS and CDR2 SASEGT. The CDR3 consists of 15 residues.

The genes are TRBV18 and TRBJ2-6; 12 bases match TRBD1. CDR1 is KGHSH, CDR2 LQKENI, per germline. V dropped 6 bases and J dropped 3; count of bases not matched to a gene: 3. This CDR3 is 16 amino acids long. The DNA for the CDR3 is TGTGCCAGCTCGGGACAGGGGGCGCATGGGGCCAACGTCCTGACTTTC. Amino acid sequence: CASSGQGAHGANVLTF. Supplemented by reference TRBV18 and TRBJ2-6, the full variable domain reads NAGVMQNPRHLVRRRGQEARLRCSPMKGHSHVYWYRQLPEEGLKFMVYLQKENIIDESGMPKERFSAEFPKEGPSILRIQQVVRGDSAAYFCASSGQGAHGANVLTFGAGSRLTVL.

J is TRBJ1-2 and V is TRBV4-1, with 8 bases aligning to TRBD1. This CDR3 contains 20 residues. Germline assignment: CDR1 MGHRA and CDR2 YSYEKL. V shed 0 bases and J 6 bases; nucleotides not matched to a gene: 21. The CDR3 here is CASSQESGARTGNVEDGYTF. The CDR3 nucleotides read TGCGCCAGCAGCCAAGAAAGCGGGGCGCGGACAGGGAACGTTGAGGATGGCTACACCTTC.

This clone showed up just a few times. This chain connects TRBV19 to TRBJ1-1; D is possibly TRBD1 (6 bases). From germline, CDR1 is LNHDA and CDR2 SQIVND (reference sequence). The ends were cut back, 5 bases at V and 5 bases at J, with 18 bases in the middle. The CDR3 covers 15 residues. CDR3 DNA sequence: TGTGCCAGTAGTTCCCGGGAGGGGGTTAGGACTGAAGCTTTCTTT. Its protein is CASSSREGVRTEAFF.

CDR3 DNA sequence: TGTGCCAGCTCACCCTACAGGGGGGAGGGAGCTTTCTTT. Amino acids: CASSPYRGEGAFF. The rearrangement links TRBV18 to TRBJ1-1, with 8 bases fitting TRBD1. There are 13 residues in the CDR3. Trimming cost V 3 bases and J 10 bases; bases outside gene matches: 7. In germline, CDR1 is KGHSH, CDR2 LQKENI.

The CDR3 reads CASRNLQGATYNEQFF. Written as DNA, the CDR3 is TGTGCCAGTAGGAATCTACAGGGGGCCACCTACAATGAGCAGTTCTTC. This chain joins TRBV19 and TRBJ2-1, with TRBD1 matching over 9 bases. The V gene end was trimmed by 6 bases and the J gene end by 2 bases; junction bases not matched to a gene: 8. This CDR3 spans 16 amino acids. Germline CDR1 and CDR2: LNHDA and SQIVND (reference sequence).

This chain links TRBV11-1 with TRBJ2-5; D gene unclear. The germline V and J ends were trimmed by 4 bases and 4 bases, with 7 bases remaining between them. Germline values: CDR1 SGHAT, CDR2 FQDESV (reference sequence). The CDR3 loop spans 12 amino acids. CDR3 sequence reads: CASSSYGETQYF. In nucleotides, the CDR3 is TGTGCCAGCAGCTCGTACGGAGAGACCCAGTACTTC.